This note documents a single T cell receptor beta chain sequence. The germline CDR1 and CDR2 sequences are MNHEY and SVGAGI. V gave up 6 bases and J gave up 5 bases, with 6 bases separating them. The CDR3 is 11 residues long. The sample comes from a study of blood T cell repertoires in COVID-19. Turning to the study itself: Material from acute and convalescent COVID-19 was sourced from the United States, Italy and Spain. The cDNA or gDNA used as material had been derived from T cells, B-cell-depleted T cells, or PBMCs.

Sequencing was performed with immunoSEQ multiplex PCR; in TCRdb, only in-frame clones are kept and a portion is missing. Here the sample spans around 110,000 clones, 70% to 90% being singletons. This clonotype originated in a man over 45 with active or convalescent COVID-19. Sequencing input: peripheral blood. The chain carries TRBV6-5 and TRBJ2-3; D gene uncertain. This CDR3 reads CASRYKDTQYF. CDR3 sequence (DNA): TGTGCCAGCAGGTATAAAGATACGCAGTATTTT.